The 24 T cell receptor beta chains below come from one sample, sequenced in a study of T cells in tuberculosis. Assay used: immunoSEQ multiplex PCR; TCRdb lists only in-frame clones, some missing. This table has about 44,000 clones, more than 90% appearing once. The sequenced sample consisted of PBMCs. The receptors were gathered from a donor aged 10-29 years with latent tuberculosis or without tuberculosis infection.

The CDR3 sequence: CASSRDRRYEQYF. CDR3 DNA: TGCGCCAGCAGCCGGGACAGGAGGTACGAGCAGTACTTC. The rearrangement joins TRBV5-1 to TRBJ2-7; the match to TRBD1 covers 8 bases. Trimming took 4 bases from V and 4 from J; bases not matched to a gene: 4. The CDR3 runs to 13 residues. CDR1 is SGHRS, CDR2 YFSETQ, per germline.

This clone is a singleton in its sample. The genes are TRBV27 and TRBJ1-6; a possible D gene is TRBD1 (5 bases). The CDR3 runs 18 residues. Germline V gene sequence: CDR1 MNHEY, CDR2 SMNVEV (reference sequence). V was cut by 7 bases and J by 0 bases, with 19 bases left in between. The CDR3 protein is CASNRRGAGGSYNSPLHF. For the CDR3, the DNA is TGTGCCAGCAACCGGCGGGGCGCCGGGGGCTCCTATAATTCACCCCTCCACTTT.

This chain connects TRBV18 to TRBJ1-5; possible D gene TRBD1, 6 bases. CDR1 is KGHSH and CDR2 is LQKENI in the germline V gene. The ends were cut back, 3 bases at V and 5 bases at J, with 11 bases in the middle. CDR3 length: 14 residues. Here the CDR3 DNA reads TGTGCCAGCTCACCCACAGGGACCGATCAGCCCCAGCATTTT. Its protein is CASSPTGTDQPQHF.

The J gene is TRBJ1-5, the V gene TRBV9; D unresolved. The CDR3 is made up of 15 amino acids. Per germline, CDR1 SGDLS and CDR2 YYNGEE. V was clipped by 0 bases and J by 7 bases, with 14 bases between them. CDR3 sequence (DNA): TGTGCCAGCAGCGTAGCTAGCGGGGAAGGGCAGCCCCAGCATTTT. Residues: CASSVASGEGQPQHF.

The chain employs TRBV30 and TRBJ1-5; D gene uncertain. This CDR3 is 13 amino acids long. V shed 5 bases and J shed 6 bases, with 14 bases lying between them. CDR1 and CDR2 (germline): GTSNPN, SVGIG (reference sequence). This CDR3 is CAWGGREGQPQHF. For the CDR3, the DNA is TGTGCCTGGGGCGGGAGGGAAGGTCAGCCCCAGCATTTT.

The rearrangement joins TRBV5-4 to TRBJ2-1, with TRBD2 matching over 9 bases. The V gene end was trimmed by 5 bases and the J gene end by 5 bases; junction bases not matched to a gene: 17. Per germline, CDR1 SGHNT and CDR2 YYREEE (reference sequence). This CDR3 is built from 18 residues. CDR3 DNA sequence: TGTGCCAGCAGTCCCACGGGGTTTGCGGGAGGGCTCAACAATGAGCAGTTCTTC. Residues: CASSPTGFAGGLNNEQFF.

The chain carries TRBV6-1 and TRBJ2-3; 10 bases are a match to TRBD2. The V segment lost 10 bases and the J segment 3 bases; nucleotides outside the gene matches: 10. The CDR3 covers 15 residues. Looked up from germline, CDR1 is MNHNS and CDR2 is SASEGT. The CDR3 loop reads CATSPSGRETDTQYF. In DNA, the CDR3 is TGTGCCACCAGCCCGAGCGGGAGGGAGACAGATACGCAGTATTTT.

This clone has a single count. The chain combines TRBV20-1 with TRBJ1-4; 11 bases line up with TRBD1. CDR3 length: 11 amino acids. Per the germline V gene, CDR1 is DFQATT and CDR2 is SNEGSKA (reference sequence). V trimming: 6 bases; J trimming: 14 bases; junction bases outside the gene matches: 5. The CDR3 spells CSAAGTGGLFF. The CDR3 DNA reads TGCAGTGCGGCAGGGACAGGGGGGCTGTTTTTT.

This sequence joins TRBV5-6 and TRBJ2-1; D remains unclear. Germline V gene lookup returns CDR1 SGHDT and CDR2 YYEEEE. Deletions cut 1 base from V and 10 bases from J, with 12 bases between. This CDR3 is built from 13 residues. In DNA, the CDR3 is TGTGCCAGCAGCTTGATGGTTTCCGGGGAGCAGTTCTTC. It codes for CASSLMVSGEQFF.

The genes are TRBV6-1 and TRBJ1-1; the D gene is possibly TRBD1 (6 bases). CDR1 and CDR2 from the germline V gene are MNHNS and SASEGT. The CDR3 is 14 residues long. V was clipped by 6 bases and J by 3 bases, with 14 bases between them. This chain's CDR3 is CASRAGGVYTEAFF. Written as DNA, the CDR3 is TGTGCCAGCAGGGCGGGGGGCGTTTACACTGAAGCTTTCTTT.

The chain joins TRBV19 to TRBJ2-3; 11 positions match TRBD1. In germline, CDR1 is LNHDA, CDR2 SQIVND (reference sequence). This CDR3 region has 16 residues. The V gene end was trimmed by 6 bases and the J gene end by 1 base; junction bases not matched to a gene: 6. CDR3 region: CASRTDRGPGTDTQYF. The CDR3 region has the DNA TGTGCCAGTAGGACGGACAGGGGGCCGGGCACAGATACGCAGTATTTT.

The chain is built from TRBV19 and TRBJ2-1; TRBD1 agrees at 10 bases. This CDR3 comprises 13 residues. After removal of 9 bases from V and 4 bases from J, the junction contained 3 bases not matched to a gene. Germline CDR1 reads LNHDA; CDR2 reads SQIVND (reference sequence). The chain's CDR3 is CASRDRGYNEQFF. The DNA for the CDR3 is TGTGCCAGCCGGGACAGGGGATACAATGAGCAGTTCTTC.

The chain links TRBV2 to TRBJ1-5; perhaps TRBD1 as D (5 bases). Trimming removed 4 bases at V and 0 bases at J, with 16 bases between. This CDR3 comprises 17 residues. Per germline, CDR1 SNHLY and CDR2 FYNNEI. The CDR3, as DNA: TGTGCCAGCAGTGTAGGTCCAAAGACAGATAGCAATCAGCCCCAGCATTTT. This gives the protein CASSVGPKTDSNQPQHF.

The rearrangement links TRBV30 to TRBJ2-7; TRBD2 matches 9 bases. Germline V gene data show CDR1 as GTSNPN and CDR2 as SVGIG (reference sequence). The CDR3 covers 17 residues. The V gene end was trimmed by 2 bases and the J gene end by 2 bases; junction bases not matched to a gene: 13. CDR3 sequence reads: CAWSQVELAGTAYEQYF. The CDR3 DNA sequence: TGTGCCTGGAGTCAGGTGGAGCTAGCGGGAACCGCCTACGAGCAGTACTTC.

V gene TRBV27 combines with J gene TRBJ1-2, with 9 bases that match TRBD1. The CDR3 contains 18 residues. J was trimmed by 0 bases and V by 0 bases; bases with no gene match: 8. Germline values: CDR1 MNHEY, CDR2 SMNVEV (reference sequence). This chain's CDR3 is CASSLSGQGGTANYGYTF. CDR3 nucleotide sequence: TGTGCCAGCAGTTTATCGGGACAGGGAGGCACAGCTAACTATGGCTACACCTTC.

The chain couples TRBV19 to TRBJ1-5; D not certain. V was clipped by 10 bases and J by 13 bases, with 17 bases between them. The germline V gene has CDR1 LNHDA and CDR2 SQIVND (reference sequence). The CDR3 covers 11 residues. The CDR3 sequence: CATQGRGPQHF. The DNA of the CDR3 is TGTGCCACCCAAGGAAGAGGCCCTCAGCATTTT.

The V gene is TRBV2, the J gene TRBJ2-7, with a weak D call TRBD1 (6 bases). Germline V lookup: CDR1 SNHLY, CDR2 FYNNEI. This CDR3 is built from 14 residues. V was cut by 3 bases and J by 3 bases, with 12 bases left in between. CDR3 sequence: CASSDGTFDYEQYF. CDR3 DNA: TGTGCCAGCAGTGACGGGACATTTGACTACGAGCAGTACTTC.

This clone has a single count. V usage is TRBV18 and J usage is TRBJ1-1; no reliable D call. The CDR3 runs to 18 residues. Germline-derived CDR1 and CDR2 are KGHSH and LQKENI. V lost 3 bases, J lost 3 bases, and 23 bases lay in between. Written as DNA, the CDR3 is TGTGCCAGCTCACCTCGGAGCGGGCCCCCCGCATCCGACACTGAAGCTTTCTTT. Translating gives CASSPRSGPPASDTEAFF.

This chain joins TRBV7-9 and TRBJ2-1, with D possibly matching TRBD2 (6 bases). The germline V and J ends were trimmed by 1 base and 4 bases, with 8 bases remaining between them. This CDR3 has 14 residues. Germline lookup yields CDR1 SEHNR and CDR2 FQNEAQ (reference sequence). The CDR3 spells CASSLGRDYNEQFF. The CDR3 DNA reads TGTGCCAGCAGCTTAGGGCGGGATTACAATGAGCAGTTCTTC.

The chain carries TRBV4-1 and TRBJ2-1; a weak D match, TRBD2 (6 bases). CDR1 is MGHRA and CDR2 is YSYEKL in the germline V gene. This CDR3 is 15 amino acids long. Trimming took off 3 bases at V and 2 bases at J, with 11 bases between the two ends. CDR3: CASSQTGSPYNEQFF. The DNA for the CDR3 is TGCGCCAGCAGCCAGACCGGGAGTCCCTACAATGAGCAGTTCTTC.

The chain employs TRBV19 and TRBJ2-1, with 12 bases matching TRBD2. The germline V gene encodes CDR1 LNHDA and CDR2 SQIVND (reference sequence). The CDR3 has 15 residues. Trimming removed 3 bases from V and 7 bases from J; junction bases left unmatched: 4. The DNA for the CDR3 is TGTGCCAGTAGTATTGGTCTAGCGGGGGGGAATGAGCAGTTCTTC. The encoded protein is CASSIGLAGGNEQFF.

The V and J genes are TRBV6-5 and TRBJ1-1; TRBD1 might be the D (6 bases). The germline V gene encodes CDR1 MNHEY and CDR2 SVGAGI. With 4 bases removed from V and 0 bases from J, the gap between germline ends came to 9 bases. The CDR3 length is 14 residues. CDR3 sequence: CASSFQGLNTEAFF. DNA for the CDR3: TGTGCCAGCAGTTTTCAGGGGTTGAACACTGAAGCTTTCTTT.

This clone showed up just a few times. The chain uses TRBV5-1 and TRBJ1-2; D is possibly TRBD1 (6 bases). V dropped 0 bases and J dropped 8 bases, with 8 bases sitting between them. There are 12 residues in the CDR3. Germline CDR1 reads SGHRS; CDR2 reads YFSETQ. The CDR3 loop is CASSLAGDGYTF. The CDR3 nucleotides are TGCGCCAGCAGCTTGGCAGGGGACGGCTACACCTTC.

This clone occurred once. This chain connects TRBV14 to TRBJ1-1; D is undetermined. CDR3 length: 14 residues. Trimming cost V 2 bases and J 4 bases, with 11 bases left between them. Germline lookup yields CDR1 SGHDN and CDR2 FVKESK. The CDR3 spells CASSQQLRGTEAFF. The CDR3 region has the DNA TGTGCCAGCAGCCAACAACTAAGAGGCACTGAAGCTTTCTTT. The full variable domain, its missing parts supplied by reference TRBV14 and TRBJ1-1, is EAGVTQFPSHSVIEKGQTVTLRCDPISGHDNLYWYRRVMGKEIKFLLHFVKESKQDESGMPNNRFLAERTGGTYSTLKVQPAELEDSGVYFCASSQQLRGTEAFFGQGTRLTVV.